This T cell receptor beta chain appears in the sequencing data of a study of early T cells in non-severe SARS-CoV-2 infection. Overall study context: From unsorted whole blood, bulk RNA was sequenced, and the chains remained unpaired.

Findings of the study overall: VDJdb matches were skewed toward anti-spike CD8 T cell responses.

Researchers attached unique molecular identifiers to individual cDNA molecules. TCRdb used MiXCR to reprocess the 5' RACE reads, holding one entry per CDR3 protein. The repertoire consists of just under 85,000 distinct CDR3 sequences, with about 10% occurring once and the leading ten covering around 8%. CDR1 and CDR2 from the germline V gene are KGHDR and SFDVKD. The length of the CDR3 is 14 residues. Trimming at V came to 3 bases and at J to 8 bases, leaving 5 bases not matched to a gene. Concerning this clonotype itself: The antigen is undetermined.

The sequencing here drew on whole blood, taken at baseline. This rearrangement joins TRBV24-1 to TRBJ1-2, with TRBD1 matching 10 bases. The receptor's source is an adult who was a healthcare worker with PCR-confirmed SARS-CoV-2 infection or an uninfected control (not recorded which). The CDR3 region is CATSDPGQGSGYTF. In DNA, the CDR3 is TGTGCCACCAGTGATCCGGGACAGGGGAGCGGCTACACCTTC.